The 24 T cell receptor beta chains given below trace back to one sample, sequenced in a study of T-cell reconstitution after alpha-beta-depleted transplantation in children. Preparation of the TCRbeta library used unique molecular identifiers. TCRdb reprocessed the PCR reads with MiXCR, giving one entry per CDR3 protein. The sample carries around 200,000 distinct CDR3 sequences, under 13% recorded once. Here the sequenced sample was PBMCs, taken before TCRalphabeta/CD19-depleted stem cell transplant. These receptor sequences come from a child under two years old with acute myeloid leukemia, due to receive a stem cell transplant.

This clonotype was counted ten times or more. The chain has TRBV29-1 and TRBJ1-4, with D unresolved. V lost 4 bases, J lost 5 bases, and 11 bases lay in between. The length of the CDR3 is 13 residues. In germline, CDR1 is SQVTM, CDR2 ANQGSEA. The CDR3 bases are TGCAGCGTTGGACGAACGGGAAATGAAAAACTGTTTTTT. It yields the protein CSVGRTGNEKLFF.

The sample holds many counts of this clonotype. The CDR3 loop reads CSATPARRGTEQYF. The DNA of the CDR3 is TGCAGTGCTACCCCCGCTCGTCGGGGCACTGAGCAGTACTTC. J is TRBJ2-7 and V is TRBV20-1; D possibly matches TRBD1 or TRBD2 (5 bases each). The CDR3 length is 14 residues. The ends were cut back, 4 bases at V and 7 bases at J, with 20 bases in the middle. The germline V gene has CDR1 DFQATT and CDR2 SNEGSKA (reference sequence).

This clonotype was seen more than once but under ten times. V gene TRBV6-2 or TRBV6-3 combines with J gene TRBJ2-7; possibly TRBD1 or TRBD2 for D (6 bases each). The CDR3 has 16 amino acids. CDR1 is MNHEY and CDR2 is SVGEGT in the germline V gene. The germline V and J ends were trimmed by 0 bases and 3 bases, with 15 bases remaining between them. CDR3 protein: CASSYSLGGRDYEQYF. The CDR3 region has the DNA TGTGCCAGCAGTTACTCGCTCGGGGGCAGAGACTACGAGCAGTACTTC.

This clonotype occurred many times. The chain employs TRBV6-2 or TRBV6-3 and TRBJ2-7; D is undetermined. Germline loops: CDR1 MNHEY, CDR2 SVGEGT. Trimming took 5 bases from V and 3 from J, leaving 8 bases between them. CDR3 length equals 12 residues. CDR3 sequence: CASSPVNYEQYF. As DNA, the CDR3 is TGTGCCAGCAGTCCAGTAAACTACGAGCAGTACTTC.

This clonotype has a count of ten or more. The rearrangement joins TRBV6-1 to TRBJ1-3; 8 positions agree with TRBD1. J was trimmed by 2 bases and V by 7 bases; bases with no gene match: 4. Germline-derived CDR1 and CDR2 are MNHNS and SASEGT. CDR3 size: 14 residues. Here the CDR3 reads CASIDRGPGNTIYF. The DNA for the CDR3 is TGTGCCAGCATCGACAGGGGCCCTGGAAACACCATATATTTT.

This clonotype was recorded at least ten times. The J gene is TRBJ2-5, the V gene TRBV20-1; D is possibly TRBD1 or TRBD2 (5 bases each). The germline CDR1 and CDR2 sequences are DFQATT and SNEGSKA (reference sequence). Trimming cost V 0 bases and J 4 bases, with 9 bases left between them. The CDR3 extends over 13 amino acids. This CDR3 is CSARDGGPETQYF. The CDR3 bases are TGCAGTGCTAGAGATGGGGGTCCAGAGACCCAGTACTTC.

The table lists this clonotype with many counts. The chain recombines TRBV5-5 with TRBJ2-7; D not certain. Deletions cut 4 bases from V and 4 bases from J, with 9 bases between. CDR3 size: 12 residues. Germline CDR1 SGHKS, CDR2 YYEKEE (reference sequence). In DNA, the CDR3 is TGTGCCAGCAGCCCGGACCATTACGAGCAGTACTTC. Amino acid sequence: CASSPDHYEQYF.

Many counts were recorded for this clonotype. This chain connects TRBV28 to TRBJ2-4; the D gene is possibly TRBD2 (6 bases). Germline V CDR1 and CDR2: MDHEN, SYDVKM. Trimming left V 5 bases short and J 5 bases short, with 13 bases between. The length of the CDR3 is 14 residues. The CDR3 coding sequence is TGTGCCAGCAGTCCCCAACCGGGGGAAAACATTCAGTACTTC. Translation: CASSPQPGENIQYF.

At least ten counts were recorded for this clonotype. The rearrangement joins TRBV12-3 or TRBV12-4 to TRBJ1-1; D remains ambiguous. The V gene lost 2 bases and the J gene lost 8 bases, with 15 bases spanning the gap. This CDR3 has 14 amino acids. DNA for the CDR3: TGTGCCAGCAGTTTATTCCGCGATACCCGCGAAGCTTTCTTT. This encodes CASSLFRDTREAFF.

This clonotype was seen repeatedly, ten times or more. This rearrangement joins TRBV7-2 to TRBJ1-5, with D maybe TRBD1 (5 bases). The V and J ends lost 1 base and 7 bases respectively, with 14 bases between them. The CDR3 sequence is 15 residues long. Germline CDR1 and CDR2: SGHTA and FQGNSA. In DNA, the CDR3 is TGTGCCAGCAGCTTAGTGGACGGGGCGGGGCAGCCCCAGCATTTT. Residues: CASSLVDGAGQPQHF. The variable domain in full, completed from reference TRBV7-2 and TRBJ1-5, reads GAGVSQSPSNKVTEKGKDVELRCDPISGHTALYWYRQSLGQGLEFLIYFQGNSAPDKSGLPSDRFSAERTGGSVSTLTIQRTQQEDSAVYLCASSLVDGAGQPQHFGDGTRLSIL.

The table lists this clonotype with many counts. The CDR3 DNA follows: TGCGCCAGCAGCCCCCCGGTAGAGAACACTGAAGCTTTCTTT. This translates into CASSPPVENTEAFF. V and J are TRBV5-1 and TRBJ1-1; no firm D call. V lost 4 bases, J lost 1 base, and 11 bases lay in between. From germline, CDR1 is SGHRS and CDR2 YFSETQ. The CDR3 runs to 14 residues.

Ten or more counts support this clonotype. Written as DNA, the CDR3 is TGTGCCAGCCTGTGGCTAGCGGGAGACTACAATGAGCAGTTCTTC. This translates into CASLWLAGDYNEQFF. This rearrangement joins TRBV12-3 or TRBV12-4 to TRBJ2-1, with 10 bases matching TRBD2. J gave up 3 bases and V 8 bases, and 7 bases lay outside the gene matches. There are 15 residues in the CDR3.

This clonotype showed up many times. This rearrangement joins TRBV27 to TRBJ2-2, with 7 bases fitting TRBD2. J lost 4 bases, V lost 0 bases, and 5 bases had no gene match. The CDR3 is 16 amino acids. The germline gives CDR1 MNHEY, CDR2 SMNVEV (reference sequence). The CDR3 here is CASSLSRGSLTGELFF. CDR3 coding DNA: TGTGCCAGCAGTTTATCGCGCGGGAGTCTCACCGGGGAGCTGTTTTTT.

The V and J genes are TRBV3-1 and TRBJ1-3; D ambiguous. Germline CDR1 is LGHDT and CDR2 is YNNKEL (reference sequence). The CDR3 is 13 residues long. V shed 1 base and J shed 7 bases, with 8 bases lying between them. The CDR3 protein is CASSQARTNTIYF. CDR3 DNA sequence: TGTGCCAGCAGCCAAGCTCGAACGAACACCATATATTTT. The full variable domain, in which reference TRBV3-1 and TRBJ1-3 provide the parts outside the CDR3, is DTAVSQTPKYLVTQMGNDKSIKCEQNLGHDTMYWYKQDSKKFLKIMFSYNNKELIINETVPNRFSPKSPDKAHLNLHINSLELGDSAVYFCASSQARTNTIYFGEGSWLTVV.

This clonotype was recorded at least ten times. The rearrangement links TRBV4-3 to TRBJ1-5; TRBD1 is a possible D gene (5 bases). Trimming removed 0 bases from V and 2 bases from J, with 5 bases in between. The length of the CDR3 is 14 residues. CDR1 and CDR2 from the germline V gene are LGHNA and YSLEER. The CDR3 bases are TGCGCCAGCAGCCAAGACAGGGGCAATCAGCCCCAGCATTTT. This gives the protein CASSQDRGNQPQHF.

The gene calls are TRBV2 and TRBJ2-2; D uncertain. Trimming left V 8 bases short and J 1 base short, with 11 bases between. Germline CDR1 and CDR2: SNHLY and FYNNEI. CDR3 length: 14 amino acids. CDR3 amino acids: CASAREKNTGELFF. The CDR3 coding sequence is TGTGCCAGCGCAAGGGAAAAGAACACCGGGGAGCTGTTTTTT. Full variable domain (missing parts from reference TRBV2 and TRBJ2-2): EPEVTQTPSHQVTQMGQEVILRCVPISNHLYFYWYRQILGQKVEFLVSFYNNEISEKSEIFDDQFSVERPDGSNFTLKIRSTKLEDSAMYFCASAREKNTGELFFGEGSRLTVL.

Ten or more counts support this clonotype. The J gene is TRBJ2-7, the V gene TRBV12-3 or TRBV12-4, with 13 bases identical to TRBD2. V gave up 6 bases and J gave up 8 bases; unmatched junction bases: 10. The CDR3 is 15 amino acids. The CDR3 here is CASSLGGLAGAKQYF. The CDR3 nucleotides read TGTGCCAGCAGCCTAGGCGGACTAGCGGGAGCTAAGCAGTACTTC.

The CDR3 sequence is CASSPFRERYNEQFF. The CDR3 nucleotides read TGTGCCAGCAGCCCCTTCCGGGAGAGATACAATGAGCAGTTCTTC. The chain couples TRBV12-3 or TRBV12-4 to TRBJ2-1; perhaps TRBD2 as D (6 bases). The CDR3 extends over 15 amino acids. V lost 6 bases and J 4 bases, leaving 16 bases between the germline ends.

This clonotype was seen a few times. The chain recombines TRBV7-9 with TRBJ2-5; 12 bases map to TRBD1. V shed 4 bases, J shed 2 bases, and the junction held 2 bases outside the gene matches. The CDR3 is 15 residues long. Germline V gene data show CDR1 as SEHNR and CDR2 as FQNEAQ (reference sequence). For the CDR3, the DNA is TGTGCCAGCAGCTCGGGACAGGGGGCACAAGAGACCCAGTACTTC. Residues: CASSSGQGAQETQYF. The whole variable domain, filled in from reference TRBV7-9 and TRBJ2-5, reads DTGVSQNPRHKITKRGQNVTFRCDPISEHNRLYWYRQTLGQGPEFLTYFQNEAQLEKSRLLSDRFSAERPKGSFSTLEIQRTEQGDSAMYLCASSSGQGAQETQYFGPGTRLLVL.

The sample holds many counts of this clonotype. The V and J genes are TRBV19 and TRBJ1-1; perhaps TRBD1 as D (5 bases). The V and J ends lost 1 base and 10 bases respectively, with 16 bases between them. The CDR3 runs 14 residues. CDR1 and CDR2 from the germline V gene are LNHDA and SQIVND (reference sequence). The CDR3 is CASSIGGSRIGAFF. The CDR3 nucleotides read TGTGCCAGTAGTATAGGGGGGAGCCGTATAGGAGCTTTCTTT.

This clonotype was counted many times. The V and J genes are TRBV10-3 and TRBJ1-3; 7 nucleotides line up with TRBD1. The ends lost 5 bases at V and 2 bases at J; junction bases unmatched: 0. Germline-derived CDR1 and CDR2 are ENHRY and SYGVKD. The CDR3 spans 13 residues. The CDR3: CAISQGAGNTIYF. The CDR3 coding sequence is TGTGCCATCAGTCAGGGGGCTGGAAACACCATATATTTT.

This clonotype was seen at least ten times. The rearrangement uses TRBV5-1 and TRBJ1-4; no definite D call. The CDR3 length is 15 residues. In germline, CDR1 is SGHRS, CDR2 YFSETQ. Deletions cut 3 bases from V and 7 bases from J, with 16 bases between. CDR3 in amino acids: CASSSSKGSGEKLFF. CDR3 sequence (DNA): TGCGCCAGCAGCTCGTCGAAGGGTAGTGGTGAAAAACTGTTTTTT.

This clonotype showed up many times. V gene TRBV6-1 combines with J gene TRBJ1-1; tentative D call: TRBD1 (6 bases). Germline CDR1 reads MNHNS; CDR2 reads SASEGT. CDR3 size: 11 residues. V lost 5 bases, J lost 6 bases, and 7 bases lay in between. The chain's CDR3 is CASSKGAEAFF. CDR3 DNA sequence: TGTGCCAGCAGTAAGGGGGCTGAAGCTTTCTTT.

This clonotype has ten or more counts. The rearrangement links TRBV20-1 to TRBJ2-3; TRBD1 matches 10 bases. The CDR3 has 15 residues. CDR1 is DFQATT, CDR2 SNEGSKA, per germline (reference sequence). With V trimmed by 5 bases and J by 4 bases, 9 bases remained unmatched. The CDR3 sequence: CSASPGQGFADTQYF. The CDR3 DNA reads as TGCAGTGCTTCCCCGGGACAGGGGTTCGCAGATACGCAGTATTTT.